The source of this T cell receptor (beta chain) is a study of blood T cell repertoires in COVID-19. The assay was immunoSEQ multiplex PCR, and TCRdb's table has in-frame clones only and misses some. Altogether approximately 220,000 clones are present, around four fifths being singletons, with the ten largest covering 4.8%. This CDR3 region has 13 residues. Germline assignment: CDR1 SQVTM and CDR2 ANQGSEA. V was clipped by 4 bases and J by 9 bases; unmatched bases: 7. Sequences were obtained from PBMCs or T cells enriched from blood (not recorded which). The rearrangement joins TRBV29-1 to TRBJ2-1; 9 bases map to TRBD2. The clonotype originates from a woman between 50 and 59 years old who had been exposed to COVID-19. DNA for the CDR3: TGCAGCGTTGGTTTGCTAGCGGGGTTTGAGCAGTTCTTC. Translation gives CSVGLLAGFEQFF.